These 22 T cell receptor beta chains originate from one sample sequenced in a study of T cells expressing NK-cell markers. For each CDR3 protein, TCRdb gives one entry from its re-call of the 5' RACE reads, without DNA. Its listing shows around 140,000 distinct CDR3 sequences. What was sequenced was blood T cells: a sorted CD56 or NKG2C T cell subset, CD4+ or CD8+ T cells, or bulk PBMC T cells (not recorded which). The source of these receptors is a man aged 18 to 35 in good health.

This chain connects TRBV13 to TRBJ2-1; the TCRdb call, TRBD2, lacks DNA for checking. Germline V CDR1 and CDR2: PRHDT, FYEKMQ (reference sequence). The CDR3 length is 17 residues. CDR3: CASSYPPTSGTINEQFF.

The V and J genes are TRBV19 and TRBJ2-7; TCRdb proposes TRBD1, but this gene call is untestable without DNA. Germline V lookup: CDR1 LNHDA, CDR2 SQIVND (reference sequence). CDR3 length equals 14 residues. The CDR3: CATSPGRGLYEQYF.

The chain is built from TRBV4-3 and TRBJ2-5. The V gene's germline CDR1 is LGHNA and CDR2 YSLEER. This CDR3 has 13 amino acids. The CDR3 loop reads CASSQDHQETQYF.

V usage is TRBV20-1 and J usage is TRBJ1-2. Germline V gives CDR1 DFQATT, CDR2 SNEGSKA (reference sequence). The CDR3 has 13 residues. CDR3 region: CSARDTSNYGYTF.

The chain couples TRBV13 to TRBJ1-2; TCRdb returns TRBD1, unconfirmable since there is no DNA. Germline V CDR1 and CDR2: PRHDT, FYEKMQ (reference sequence). The CDR3 has 16 residues. CDR3 in amino acids: CASSPTDRLRDYGYTF.

The genes are TRBV24-1 and TRBJ2-3. The germline V gene encodes CDR1 KGHDR and CDR2 SFDVKD. This CDR3 has 14 amino acids. The CDR3 spells CATSDLLNTDTQYF.

CDR3: CASSQGGGYEQYF. The rearrangement links TRBV4-3 to TRBJ2-7; with no DNA, the TCRdb D assignment of TRBD1 cannot be verified. Germline CDR1 reads LGHNA; CDR2 reads YSLEER. CDR3 length equals 13 residues.

CDR3: CASSLAGGESEAFF. The chain uses TRBV5-1 and TRBJ1-1; TCRdb gives TRBD1 as the D gene, but with no DNA this cannot be confirmed. In germline, CDR1 is SGHRS, CDR2 YFSETQ. The CDR3 covers 14 residues.

The rearrangement joins TRBV29-1 to TRBJ2-7; the D call from TCRdb, TRBD2, cannot be confirmed without DNA. CDR3 length: 15 residues. CDR1 and CDR2 (germline): SQVTM, ANQGSEA. CDR3 region: CSVVPTLGHTYEQYF.

The chain joins TRBV4-1 to TRBJ2-5; the TCRdb call, TRBD2, lacks DNA for checking. This CDR3 has 14 amino acids. CDR1 and CDR2 from the germline V gene are MGHRA and YSYEKL. CDR3 region: CASSQREFQETQYF.

The gene calls are TRBV19 and TRBJ1-5. Germline CDR1 and CDR2: LNHDA and SQIVND (reference sequence). The CDR3 contains 13 residues. The CDR3: CASSIMDDQPQHF.

The V and J genes are TRBV7-9 and TRBJ1-4; absent DNA, TCRdb's TRBD1 call cannot be checked. This CDR3 comprises 16 residues. Looked up from germline, CDR1 is SEHNR and CDR2 is FQNEAQ (reference sequence). CDR3 loop: CASSDSRRDRVGKLFF.

This chain links TRBV25-1 with TRBJ1-2; TCRdb's D call of TRBD1 is untestable without DNA. Germline assignment: CDR1 MGHDK and CDR2 SYGVNS. This CDR3 has 11 amino acids. The CDR3 region is CASLAGDGYTF.

The gene calls are TRBV5-6 and TRBJ2-5; TCRdb picks TRBD1, but there is no DNA to check that call. This CDR3 has 17 residues. The germline CDR1 and CDR2 sequences are SGHDT and YYEEEE. The CDR3 here is CASSLGAGQKYQETQYF.

The chain is built from TRBV27 and TRBJ2-3; there is no DNA to check the TCRdb D call of TRBD1. The CDR3 contains 16 residues. Germline lookup yields CDR1 MNHEY and CDR2 SMNVEV (reference sequence). This chain's CDR3 is CASSPWTVDSTDTQYF.

The rearrangement uses TRBV11-2 and TRBJ1-1; checking the TCRdb D call of TRBD1 is not possible without DNA. CDR3 length equals 15 residues. Germline V CDR1 and CDR2: SGHAT, FQNNGV. CDR3: CASSSVQGRNTEAFF.

The chain recombines TRBV7-3 with TRBJ2-3; the TCRdb D gene call, TRBD2, has no DNA to confirm it. Germline assignment: CDR1 SGHTA and CDR2 FQGTGA. The CDR3 extends over 15 amino acids. The CDR3 loop is CASSFYAGESDTQYF.

V usage is TRBV7-9 and J usage is TRBJ2-7; the D gene TCRdb calls, TRBD2, cannot be checked with no DNA. CDR3 size: 17 residues. Germline V gene lookup returns CDR1 SEHNR and CDR2 FQNEAQ (reference sequence). CDR3 protein: CASSFLTSGTVGYEQYF.

V gene TRBV27 combines with J gene TRBJ2-7. CDR1 is MNHEY and CDR2 is SMNVEV in the germline V gene (reference sequence). The CDR3 runs to 16 residues. Here the CDR3 reads CASRKYDAGRTYEQYF.

The chain employs TRBV6-2 or TRBV6-3 and TRBJ2-7; the TCRdb call, TRBD1, lacks DNA for checking. CDR1 MNHEY and CDR2 SVGEGT come from the germline V gene. This CDR3 has 16 amino acids. This CDR3 is CASSFPDRGPVDEQYF.

The gene calls are TRBV29-1 and TRBJ2-1; with no DNA, the TCRdb D assignment of TRBD1 cannot be verified. The CDR3 length is 13 residues. The germline CDR1 and CDR2 sequences are SQVTM and ANQGSEA. The CDR3 is CSVEEGQGNEQFF.

The chain links TRBV25-1 to TRBJ2-2; TCRdb gives TRBD1 as the D gene, but with no DNA this cannot be confirmed. CDR1 MGHDK and CDR2 SYGVNS come from the germline V gene. The CDR3 has 15 amino acids. The CDR3 region is CASSEGTANTGELFF. The full variable domain, in which reference TRBV25-1 and TRBJ2-2 provide the parts outside the CDR3, is EADIYQTPRYLVIGTGKKITLECSQTMGHDKMYWYQQDPGMELHLIHYSYGVNSTEKGDLSSESTVSRIRTEHFPLTLESARPSHTSQYLCASSEGTANTGELFFGEGSRLTVL.